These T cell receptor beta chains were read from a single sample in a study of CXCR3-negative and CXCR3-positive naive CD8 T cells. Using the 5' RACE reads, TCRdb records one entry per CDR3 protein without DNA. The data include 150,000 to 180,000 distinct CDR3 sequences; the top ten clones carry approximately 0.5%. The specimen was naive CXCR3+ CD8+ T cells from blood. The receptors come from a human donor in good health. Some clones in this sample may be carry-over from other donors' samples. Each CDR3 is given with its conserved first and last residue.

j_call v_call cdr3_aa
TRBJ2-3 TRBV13 CASSATGSTDTQYF
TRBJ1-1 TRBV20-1 CSARDDRRMRLMNTEAFF
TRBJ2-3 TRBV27 CASSRPSRATSGGIDTQYF
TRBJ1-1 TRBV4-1 CASSQDPGGDEAFF
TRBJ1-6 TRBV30 CAWSPDRASPLHF
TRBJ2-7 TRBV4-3 CASSPQGFPYEQYF
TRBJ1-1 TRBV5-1 CASSLGEGALTEAFF
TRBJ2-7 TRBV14 CASSQVKGYEQYF
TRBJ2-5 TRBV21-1 CASSKVTGGQTQYF
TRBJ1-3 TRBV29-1 CSVEAHQAASGNTIYF
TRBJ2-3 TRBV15 CATSRERVGTDTQYF
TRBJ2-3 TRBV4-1 CASSPSGRVTDTQYF
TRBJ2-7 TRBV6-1 CASNWEAVYEQYF
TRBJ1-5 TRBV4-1 CASSQDWGINQPQHF
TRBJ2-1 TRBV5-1 CASSARLAGGPIDEQFF
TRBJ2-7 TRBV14 CASSPAVGGSYEQYF
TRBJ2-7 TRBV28 CASSPRTGPTYEQYF
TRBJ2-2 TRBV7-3 CASADLREPGELFF
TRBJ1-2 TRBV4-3 CASSHIHQGSYGYTF
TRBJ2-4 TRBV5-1 CASSPGGSRGENIQYF
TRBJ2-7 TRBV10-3 CAISESTGTMLNEQYF
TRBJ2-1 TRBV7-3 CASSLAGDLNEQFF
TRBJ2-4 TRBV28 CASSLSVGGDRVIQYF
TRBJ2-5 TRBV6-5 CASSYFGASGGLQETQYF
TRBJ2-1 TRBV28 CASSLRTSGGNEQFF
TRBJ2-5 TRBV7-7 CASSWGPQVAKYQETQYF
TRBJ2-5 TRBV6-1 CASSTSGTGGKETQYF
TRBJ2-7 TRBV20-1 CSARPRDRMFYEQYF
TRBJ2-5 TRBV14 CASSRLGSLETQYF
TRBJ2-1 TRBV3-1 CASSQVLAVRGYNEQFF
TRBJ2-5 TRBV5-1 CASSSVAGGLGETQYF
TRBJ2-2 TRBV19 CASSRRGGENTGELFF
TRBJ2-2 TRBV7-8 CASSSYTGELFF
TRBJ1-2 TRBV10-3 CAISEAESHNYGYTF
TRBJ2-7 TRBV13 CASSFVAGTPDYEQYF
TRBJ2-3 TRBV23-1 CASSLGAGATDTQYF
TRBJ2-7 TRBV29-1 CSVEAIGETYEQYF
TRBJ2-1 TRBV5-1 CASSPGGGLAYEQFF
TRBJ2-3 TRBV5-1 CASSLWGDRLAGVRTDTQYF
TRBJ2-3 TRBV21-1 CASSRHVGREDTQYF
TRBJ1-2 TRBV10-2 CASSETGEAGNYGYTF
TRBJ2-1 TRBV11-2 CASSLLHQQFF